Shown below are 28 T cell receptor beta chains from a single sample sequenced in a study of T cells in Graves' hyperthyroidism and ophthalmopathy. Amplified TCR beta CDR3 regions derived from RNA transcripts. The HTBI primer set was used in a first-round RT-PCR of the TCR CDR3. TCRdb reanalysed the multiplex PCR reads using MiXCR and keeps one entry per CDR3 protein. Of roughly 740,000 distinct CDR3 sequences in the sample, about a sixth were seen once. The sequencing sample was made of blood. Every receptor here comes from a man in his late teens or twenties with Graves' hyperthyroidism.

This clonotype was detected a few times. This sequence joins TRBV20-1 and TRBJ1-2, with D possibly TRBD1 on 5 matching bases. Trimming took off 3 bases at V and 0 bases at J, with 8 bases between the two ends. Germline V gene data show CDR1 as DFQATT and CDR2 as SNEGSKA (reference sequence). The CDR3 totals 13 residues. CDR3 nucleotide sequence: TGCAGTGCTAGGGGGGTGGCTAACTATGGCTACACCTTC. Protein sequence: CSARGVANYGYTF.

CDR3 amino acids: CASGERQGAGNTIYF. In nucleotides, the CDR3 is TGTGCCAGCGGCGAACGACAGGGAGCTGGAAACACCATATATTTT. The chain recombines TRBV12-3 or TRBV12-4 with TRBJ1-3; 7 bases are a match to TRBD1. The J segment lost 2 bases and the V segment lost 8 bases, leaving 9 bases of the junction unmatched. The length of the CDR3 is 15 residues.

This clonotype occurred many times. The chain employs TRBV7-2 and TRBJ1-1; 9 bases agree with TRBD1. V shed 6 bases and J 0 bases; nucleotides not matched to a gene: 5. This CDR3 comprises 15 residues. Germline assignment: CDR1 SGHTA and CDR2 FQGNSA. In DNA form, the CDR3 reads TGTGCCAGCAGTCCTGGGACAGGGATGAACACTGAAGCTTTCTTT. Amino acids: CASSPGTGMNTEAFF.

In its sample, this clonotype was seen a few times. A much larger clone differs by one base, so this may be a read error. The J gene is TRBJ2-7, the V gene TRBV12-3 or TRBV12-4; D gene uncertain. This CDR3 has 14 residues. The CDR3: CASSIRGSSYERYF. CDR3 DNA: TGTGCCAGCAGCATTCGTGGGTCCAGCTACGAGCGGTACTTC.

This clonotype was recorded many times. The V call is TRBV27, the J call TRBJ2-5, with D perhaps TRBD1 or TRBD2 (5 bases each). The CDR3 consists of 14 residues. V lost 4 bases to trimming and J lost 4 bases, with 13 bases between them. Germline-derived CDR1 and CDR2 are MNHEY and SMNVEV (reference sequence). Here the CDR3 reads CASSWDLDRETQYF. CDR3 sequence (DNA): TGTGCCAGCAGTTGGGACCTGGATCGAGAGACCCAGTACTTC.

This clonotype was detected a few times. V and J are TRBV5-1 and TRBJ1-1; 8 nucleotides match TRBD1. Germline CDR1 and CDR2: SGHRS and YFSETQ. The CDR3 loop spans 14 amino acids. V was pared by 2 bases and J by 7 bases, with 7 bases of the junction left unmatched. The CDR3 DNA sequence: TGCGCCAGCAGCTTCAGGGGGCGCGATGTTGAAGCTTTCTTT. Amino acids: CASSFRGRDVEAFF. Based on the CDR3 plus reference TRBV5-1 and TRBJ1-1, the full variable domain is KAGVTQTPRYLIKTRGQQVTLSCSPISGHRSVSWYQQTPGQGLQFLFEYFSETQRNKGNFPGRFSGRQFSNSRSEMNVSTLELGDSALYLCASSFRGRDVEAFFGQGTRLTVV.

Only a few counts were recorded for this clonotype. The CDR3 DNA follows: TGTGCCAGCAGTCCTACCCGAGACGGACAGCCCCAGCATTTT. Amino acid sequence: CASSPTRDGQPQHF. The chain carries TRBV12-3 or TRBV12-4 and TRBJ1-5; D call uncertain. The CDR3 spans 14 residues. The ends were cut back, 5 bases at V and 7 bases at J, with 15 bases in the middle.

The chain links TRBV24-1 to TRBJ2-1, with 15 positions matching TRBD2. The junction had 2 bases not matched to a gene; V was cut back by 2 bases and J by 7 bases. This CDR3 region has 16 residues. Germline lookup yields CDR1 KGHDR and CDR2 SFDVKD. CDR3 sequence reads: CATSDWTSGRANEQFF. CDR3 sequence (DNA): TGTGCCACCAGTGATTGGACTAGCGGGAGGGCGAATGAGCAGTTCTTC.

This clonotype occurred a few times. The rearrangement links TRBV20-1 to TRBJ2-1; weak D call: TRBD1 (5 bases). Germline-derived CDR1 and CDR2 are DFQATT and SNEGSKA (reference sequence). The V gene lost 1 base and the J gene lost 9 bases, with 19 bases spanning the gap. This CDR3 has 15 amino acids. The CDR3 region is CSARAGQNSLPEQFF. In DNA, the CDR3 is TGCAGTGCTAGAGCCGGACAAAACTCCCTACCTGAGCAGTTCTTC.

This clonotype was seen repeatedly, ten times or more. The CDR3 reads CSARRGSGANVLTF. CDR3 DNA: TGCAGTGCTAGGAGGGGTAGTGGGGCCAACGTCCTGACTTTC. The chain is built from TRBV20-1 and TRBJ2-6; D tentatively reads TRBD1 or TRBD2 (5 bases each). The CDR3 contains 14 residues. Looked up from germline, CDR1 is DFQATT and CDR2 is SNEGSKA (reference sequence). V lost 3 bases and J lost 3, with 9 bases in between.

The chain combines TRBV24-1 with TRBJ2-1, with D perhaps matching TRBD1 or TRBD2 (5 bases each). The germline V gene has CDR1 KGHDR and CDR2 SFDVKD. The V end lost 6 bases, the J end lost 4 bases, and 9 bases lay between the germline ends. This CDR3 region has 13 residues. CDR3 protein: CATSLAGYNEQFF. In DNA form, the CDR3 reads TGTGCCACCAGTCTAGCAGGGTACAATGAGCAGTTCTTC.

Many counts were recorded for this clonotype. The chain is built from TRBV7-2 and TRBJ1-6, with D unclear. Germline CDR1 reads SGHTA; CDR2 reads FQGNSA. The CDR3 has 14 residues. With 2 bases removed from V and 7 bases from J, the gap between germline ends came to 9 bases. The CDR3: CASSLRPMNSPLHF. The CDR3 DNA reads TGTGCCAGCAGCTTAAGGCCAATGAATTCACCCCTCCACTTT.

This clonotype was seen repeatedly, ten times or more. V and J are TRBV11-2 and TRBJ2-7; 9 bases are a match to TRBD1. With V trimmed by 5 bases and J by 4 bases, 6 bases remained unmatched. The CDR3 consists of 14 residues. CDR1 is SGHAT, CDR2 FQNNGV, per germline. CDR3 sequence (DNA): TGTGCCAGCAGCCAGGGACAGGGAGGGTACGAGCAGTACTTC. This translates into CASSQGQGGYEQYF.

This clonotype was observed many times. V is TRBV28 and J is TRBJ2-7; 8 nucleotides agree with TRBD2. V was pared by 5 bases and J by 9 bases, with 12 bases of the junction left unmatched. CDR1 is MDHEN, CDR2 SYDVKM, per germline. CDR3 length equals 14 residues. This CDR3 reads CASSPPNLREVQYF. In nucleotides, the CDR3 is TGTGCCAGCAGTCCCCCTAACTTGCGGGAGGTGCAGTACTTC.

This clonotype was detected ten times or more. The chain combines TRBV20-1 with TRBJ2-1; the match to TRBD2 covers 10 bases. The CDR3 loop spans 14 amino acids. The germline gives CDR1 DFQATT, CDR2 SNEGSKA (reference sequence). In nucleotides, the CDR3 is TGCACCTGCTCTAGCGGGAGCTCCTACAATGAGCAGTTCTTC. This translates into CTCSSGSSYNEQFF.

This clonotype was seen a few times. The V gene is TRBV28, the J gene TRBJ1-5; 8 positions match TRBD1. The V segment lost 5 bases and the J segment 6 bases; nucleotides outside the gene matches: 9. The CDR3 extends over 15 amino acids. Germline V gene lookup returns CDR1 MDHEN and CDR2 SYDVKM. CDR3 sequence reads: CASSADRVPTQPQHF. CDR3 in DNA: TGTGCCAGCAGTGCGGACAGGGTACCGACTCAGCCCCAGCATTTT.

This clonotype came up many times. The chain joins TRBV30 to TRBJ2-4, with TRBD2 matching over 7 bases. The CDR3 contains 13 residues. Germline V gene sequence: CDR1 GTSNPN, CDR2 SVGIG (reference sequence). J was trimmed by 6 bases and V by 1 base; bases with no gene match: 3. DNA of the CDR3: TGTGCCTGGAGTGGGGGGGGGAGAAACATTCAGTACTTC. Translation gives CAWSGGGRNIQYF.

In this sample, this clonotype turned up many times. The chain combines TRBV20-1 with TRBJ2-3; perhaps TRBD2 as D (6 bases). This CDR3 region has 13 residues. Looked up from germline, CDR1 is DFQATT and CDR2 is SNEGSKA (reference sequence). V lost 5 bases and J 6 bases, leaving 15 bases between the germline ends. The CDR3 reads CSALPGEGDTQYF. CDR3 DNA: TGCAGTGCTCTGCCGGGAGAGGGGGATACGCAGTATTTT.

This clonotype appeared many times. The chain carries TRBV20-1 and TRBJ2-7; D possibly uses TRBD1 or TRBD2 (6 bases each). CDR3 length: 13 amino acids. Germline CDR1 and CDR2: DFQATT and SNEGSKA (reference sequence). With 8 bases removed from V and 2 bases from J, the gap between germline ends came to 16 bases. The CDR3 DNA is TGCAGTTCAGGGGCGGGATCCGCCTACGAGCAGTACTTC. This translates into CSSGAGSAYEQYF.

The chain employs TRBV5-1 and TRBJ1-5, with D unresolved. Looked up from germline, CDR1 is SGHRS and CDR2 is YFSETQ. V dropped 0 bases and J dropped 5 bases, with 9 bases sitting between them. The CDR3 spans 14 residues. CDR3 coding DNA: TGCGCCAGCAGCTTGGAATTCGGACATCAGCCCCAGCATTTT. Translation: CASSLEFGHQPQHF.

This clonotype was observed many times. The chain joins TRBV6-6 to TRBJ2-2; D gene ambiguous. Germline assignment: CDR1 MNHNY and CDR2 SVGAGI (reference sequence). V was clipped by 2 bases and J by 1 base, with 8 bases between them. The CDR3 loop spans 15 amino acids. CDR3 nucleotide sequence: TGTGCCAGCAGTTACCCAGGCGAGAACACCGGGGAGCTGTTTTTT. It encodes CASSYPGENTGELFF.

This clonotype occurred a few times. The chain links TRBV29-1 to TRBJ2-3; weak D call: TRBD1 (7 bases). V was clipped by 8 bases and J by 4 bases, with 19 bases between them. The CDR3 is made up of 14 amino acids. Germline CDR1 SQVTM, CDR2 ANQGSEA. CDR3 bases: TGCAGCCAGGGGGGACCGCCCGGGGCAGATACGCAGTATTTT. Translation gives CSQGGPPGADTQYF.

This chain links TRBV30 with TRBJ2-1, with 14 bases matching TRBD2. The germline CDR1 and CDR2 sequences are GTSNPN and SVGIG (reference sequence). This CDR3 contains 15 residues. J lost 7 bases, V lost 0 bases, and 2 bases had no gene match. CDR3 in DNA: TGTGCCTGGAGTGTCGGGACTAGCGGGAGTAATGAGCAGTTCTTC. This translates into CAWSVGTSGSNEQFF.

This clonotype was detected many times. The CDR3 nucleotides are TGTGCCAGCATAGATGGCAATCAGCCCCAGCATTTT. Amino acids: CASIDGNQPQHF. The rearrangement joins TRBV28 to TRBJ1-5; D call uncertain. The V end lost 7 bases, the J end lost 2 bases, and 6 bases lay between the germline ends. The V gene's germline CDR1 is MDHEN and CDR2 SYDVKM. The CDR3 consists of 12 residues.

This clonotype was detected only a few times. The chain has TRBV19 and TRBJ1-1; D not certain. Trimming took off 7 bases at V and 1 base at J, with 13 bases between the two ends. Germline V CDR1 and CDR2: LNHDA, SQIVND (reference sequence). The CDR3 runs to 14 residues. The chain's CDR3 is CASTPMNGNTEAFF. CDR3 DNA sequence: TGTGCCAGTACCCCCATGAATGGGAACACTGAAGCTTTCTTT.

In its sample, this clonotype was seen a few times. V gene TRBV6-1 combines with J gene TRBJ2-5; D assignment may be TRBD1 or TRBD2 (5 bases each). The V gene's germline CDR1 is MNHNS and CDR2 SASEGT. The V and J ends lost 6 bases and 1 base respectively, with 12 bases between them. The CDR3 is 14 residues long. CDR3 protein: CASRPGRLQETQYF. CDR3 nucleotides: TGTGCCAGCAGGCCGGGACGACTCCAAGAGACCCAGTACTTC.

This clonotype appeared a few times. This chain uses TRBV10-3 with TRBJ2-1, with 10 bases aligning to TRBD2. The CDR3 contains 15 residues. V dropped 4 bases and J dropped 4; count of bases not matched to a gene: 4. CDR1 is ENHRY and CDR2 is SYGVKD in the germline V gene. The CDR3 reads CAISGTSGTYNEQFF. CDR3 bases: TGTGCCATCAGTGGTACTAGCGGGACTTACAATGAGCAGTTCTTC.

This clonotype was counted ten times or more. The chain uses TRBV12-3 or TRBV12-4 and TRBJ1-5; unclear D gene. The ends were cut back, 6 bases at V and 0 bases at J, with 6 bases in the middle. This CDR3 contains 13 residues. Here the CDR3 reads CASREDSNQPQHF. The CDR3 DNA is TGTGCCAGCAGGGAAGATAGCAATCAGCCCCAGCATTTT.